A single sample is the source of the 4 T cell receptor beta chains below, sequenced in a study of cytomegalovirus exposure and HLA in healthy donors. Researchers ran the PCR with 60 Vbeta and 13 Jbeta primers. The data were produced by immunoSEQ multiplex PCR, yet TCRdb's version contains in-frame clones alone and is incomplete. The repertoire holds roughly 160,000 clones, with 80% to 90% as singletons. The sample was PBMCs. The receptors stem from a man younger than 35 in good health and CMV-seropositive.

J is TRBJ1-2 and V is TRBV5-6; D unclear. Trimming removed 1 base from V and 5 bases from J, with 12 bases in between. This CDR3 has 14 amino acids. The germline CDR1 and CDR2 sequences are SGHDT and YYEEEE. The CDR3 here is CASSLLPGGYGYTF. The DNA of the CDR3 is TGTGCCAGCAGCTTGTTGCCAGGAGGTTATGGCTACACCTTC.

J is TRBJ2-5 and V is TRBV25-1, with D possibly being TRBD2 (6 bases). From germline, CDR1 is MGHDK and CDR2 SYGVNS. This CDR3 contains 13 residues. The V end was cut by 3 bases, the J end by 5 bases, with 10 bases between. This CDR3 reads CASSDFGGETQYF. The CDR3 bases are TGTGCCAGCAGTGACTTTGGGGGGGAGACCCAGTACTTC.

There are a few counts of this clone. The CDR3 DNA is TGCGCCAGCAGTGAGCCGACCGCAGGCTTTGGGAAACTGTTTTTT. This codes for CASSEPTAGFGKLFF. The gene calls are TRBV10-2 and TRBJ1-4; no reliable D call. V was pared by 2 bases and J by 11 bases, with 18 bases between. This CDR3 comprises 15 residues. Germline CDR1 WSHSY, CDR2 SAAADI.

In nucleotides, the CDR3 is TGTGCCAGCAGTTTAGCGGTGAGCTCCTACAATGAGCAGTTCTTC. This translates into CASSLAVSSYNEQFF. V usage is TRBV6-5 and J usage is TRBJ2-1; perhaps TRBD2 as D (6 bases). The CDR3 is made up of 15 amino acids. Germline V lookup: CDR1 MNHEY, CDR2 SVGAGI. V was clipped by 4 bases and J by 0 bases, with 10 bases between them.